These 21 T cell receptor beta chains originate from one sample sequenced in a study of T cell responses to AZD1222 COVID-19 vaccine. Clones were sequenced by immunoSEQ multiplex PCR, and TCRdb holds only the in-frame ones, with some missing. The profile shows tens of thousands of clones, 87% of them singletons. The starting material was peripheral blood, obtained on day 0 of AZD1222 vaccination. The receptors come from an adult in good health.

The DNA of the CDR3 is TGCGCCAGCAGCCGATCACAGGGGGCACAGGAGACCCAGTACTTC. This translates into CASSRSQGAQETQYF. The rearrangement joins TRBV5-1 to TRBJ2-5; 9 bases are shared with TRBD1. J was trimmed by 5 bases and V by 4 bases; bases with no gene match: 9. This CDR3 is 15 amino acids long. Germline V CDR1 and CDR2: SGHRS, YFSETQ.

This rearrangement joins TRBV4-1 to TRBJ2-3; a weak D match, TRBD1 (5 bases). The CDR3 runs to 17 residues. The V end lost 0 bases, the J end lost 2 bases, and 15 bases lay between the germline ends. Per germline, CDR1 MGHRA and CDR2 YSYEKL. CDR3 region: CASSQDLTVSYTDTQYF. DNA for the CDR3: TGCGCCAGCAGCCAAGATCTGACAGTTTCCTACACAGATACGCAGTATTTT.

The gene calls are TRBV19 and TRBJ1-1; 7 nucleotides match TRBD1. The CDR3 extends over 15 amino acids. Trimming at V came to 6 bases and at J to 2 bases, leaving 9 bases not matched to a gene. Germline CDR1 and CDR2: LNHDA and SQIVND (reference sequence). Written as DNA, the CDR3 is TGTGCCAGTAGGATCATGACAGGGACAAACACTGAAGCTTTCTTT. Its translation: CASRIMTGTNTEAFF.

The chain links TRBV9 to TRBJ2-1, with D possibly called TRBD1 or TRBD2 (6 bases each). CDR3 size: 16 residues. The germline V and J ends were trimmed by 3 bases and 0 bases, with 13 bases remaining between them. The V gene's germline CDR1 is SGDLS and CDR2 YYNGEE. The CDR3 region is CASSGGAFSSYNEQFF. In DNA form, the CDR3 reads TGTGCCAGCAGCGGGGGGGCGTTTAGCTCCTACAATGAGCAGTTCTTC. Full variable domain (missing parts from reference TRBV9 and TRBJ2-1): DSGVTQTPKHLITATGQRVTLRCSPRSGDLSVYWYQQSLDQGLQFLIQYYNGEERAKGNILERFSAQQFPDLHSELNLSSLELGDSALYFCASSGGAFSSYNEQFFGPGTRLTVL.

The genes are TRBV18 and TRBJ1-5; D is ambiguous. The CDR3 length is 14 residues. Germline V gene lookup returns CDR1 KGHSH and CDR2 LQKENI. V lost 3 bases and J lost 7, with 13 bases in between. This CDR3 is CASSPRQQVQPQHF. The CDR3 DNA sequence: TGTGCCAGCTCACCGCGCCAGCAAGTACAGCCCCAGCATTTT. The variable domain in full, completed from reference TRBV18 and TRBJ1-5, reads NAGVMQNPRHLVRRRGQEARLRCSPMKGHSHVYWYRQLPEEGLKFMVYLQKENIIDESGMPKERFSAEFPKEGPSILRIQQVVRGDSAAYFCASSPRQQVQPQHFGDGTRLSIL.

The rearrangement joins TRBV7-9 to TRBJ1-4; 8 bases match TRBD1. Trimming took 5 bases from V and 8 from J; bases not matched to a gene: 7. The CDR3 sequence is 14 residues long. CDR1 is SEHNR, CDR2 FQNEAQ, per germline (reference sequence). CDR3 nucleotides: TGTGCCAGCAGCCAACAGGGGGTGGGAGAAAAACTGTTTTTT. This translates into CASSQQGVGEKLFF.

This chain uses TRBV28 with TRBJ2-2, with D perhaps matching TRBD1 or TRBD2 (5 bases each). Trimming removed 2 bases at V and 1 base at J, with 5 bases between. The CDR3 is made up of 14 amino acids. Per germline, CDR1 MDHEN and CDR2 SYDVKM. The CDR3 region has the DNA TGTGCCAGCAGTTTAGGGGGGAACACCGGGGAGCTGTTTTTT. Translation: CASSLGGNTGELFF.

The gene calls are TRBV24-1 and TRBJ2-3; 7 bases line up with TRBD1. Germline values: CDR1 KGHDR, CDR2 SFDVKD. V shed 4 bases and J 0 bases; nucleotides not matched to a gene: 3. This CDR3 has 15 amino acids. The CDR3 loop is CATSDSQGSTDTQYF. The DNA of the CDR3 is TGTGCCACCAGTGACTCACAGGGGAGCACAGATACGCAGTATTTT.

This chain links TRBV6-5 with TRBJ1-2; TRBD1 is a possible D gene (6 bases). From germline, CDR1 is MNHEY and CDR2 SVGAGI. V lost 5 bases and J 7 bases, leaving 14 bases between the germline ends. This CDR3 has 13 residues. The CDR3 region has the DNA TGTGCCAGCAGTCCTACAGGGATCAGTGGCTACACCTTC. It encodes CASSPTGISGYTF.

The chain has TRBV5-1 and TRBJ2-1, with 10 positions matching TRBD1. The J segment lost 4 bases and the V segment lost 6 bases, leaving 7 bases of the junction unmatched. CDR1 and CDR2 (germline): SGHRS, YFSETQ. This CDR3 is 15 amino acids long. The CDR3 sequence is CASTSRTGGYNEQFF. The CDR3 DNA follows: TGCGCCAGCACCTCTCGGACAGGGGGATACAATGAGCAGTTCTTC.

The chain carries TRBV5-1 and TRBJ2-1; D assignment may be TRBD1 or TRBD2 (5 bases each). The CDR3 extends over 14 amino acids. The V gene's germline CDR1 is SGHRS and CDR2 YFSETQ. V was cut by 1 base and J by 4 bases, with 9 bases left in between. CDR3 in DNA: TGCGCCAGCAGCTTGAGGGACCTTTACAATGAGCAGTTCTTC. Translation gives CASSLRDLYNEQFF.

The V gene is TRBV11-3, the J gene TRBJ2-7; 8 bases fit TRBD1. The V gene's germline CDR1 is SGHNT and CDR2 YENEEA. J gave up 5 bases and V 5 bases, and 8 bases lay outside the gene matches. The CDR3 consists of 14 residues. Here the CDR3 reads CASSPGQGAHEQYF. In nucleotides, the CDR3 is TGTGCCAGCAGCCCAGGACAGGGCGCCCACGAGCAGTACTTC.

The sample holds one count of this clone. The V gene is TRBV19, the J gene TRBJ1-3; D gene unclear. There are 15 residues in the CDR3. Germline V gene lookup returns CDR1 LNHDA and CDR2 SQIVND (reference sequence). Between the trimmed V and J ends, which lost 7 bases and 0 bases, there was a span of 13 bases. The CDR3 region is CASTTDHYSGNTIYF. Written as DNA, the CDR3 is TGTGCCAGTACCACGGACCACTACTCTGGAAACACCATATATTTT.

The chain links TRBV27 to TRBJ1-2; 8 bases are a match to TRBD1. CDR3 length equals 15 residues. Per the germline V gene, CDR1 is MNHEY and CDR2 is SMNVEV (reference sequence). J was trimmed by 7 bases and V by 7 bases; bases with no gene match: 14. The CDR3 bases are TGTGCCAGCAAACCCGGGACAGGTCCAGGTATTGGCTACACCTTC. Its translation: CASKPGTGPGIGYTF.

The genes are TRBV4-1 and TRBJ1-3, with TRBD1 identical over 9 bases. V shed 3 bases and J 2 bases; nucleotides not matched to a gene: 2. The CDR3 is made up of 15 amino acids. The germline CDR1 and CDR2 sequences are MGHRA and YSYEKL. CDR3 nucleotides: TGCGCCAGCAGCCATGGACAGGGGACTGGAAACACCATATATTTT. Translated, it gives CASSHGQGTGNTIYF.

The gene calls are TRBV6-6 and TRBJ1-5, with 7 bases matching TRBD1. After removal of 5 bases from V and 6 bases from J, the junction contained 4 bases not matched to a gene. CDR3 length equals 13 residues. From germline, CDR1 is MNHNY and CDR2 SVGAGI (reference sequence). CDR3 nucleotide sequence: TGTGCCAGCAGTCGACAGGGTAGTCAGCCCCAGCATTTT. This translates into CASSRQGSQPQHF.

The V and J genes are TRBV9 and TRBJ2-3; TRBD2 agrees at 15 bases. The CDR3 spans 17 residues. Germline values: CDR1 SGDLS, CDR2 YYNGEE. The J segment lost 3 bases and the V segment lost 2 bases, leaving 4 bases of the junction unmatched. The chain's CDR3 is CASSVGTSGGLTDTQYF. The CDR3 region has the DNA TGTGCCAGCAGCGTTGGGACTAGCGGGGGGCTGACAGATACGCAGTATTTT.

This chain connects TRBV27 to TRBJ1-2; 8 bases are shared with TRBD1. There are 16 residues in the CDR3. The germline V gene encodes CDR1 MNHEY and CDR2 SMNVEV (reference sequence). V was clipped by 0 bases and J by 4 bases; unmatched bases: 7. The CDR3 DNA reads TGTGCCAGCAGTTTATCGCAGGGGGCGGGGAGCTATGGCTACACCTTC. Translated, it gives CASSLSQGAGSYGYTF.

This clone was seen a single time. This chain connects TRBV7-8 to TRBJ2-7; D may be TRBD1 (6 bases). This CDR3 comprises 15 residues. The V end was cut by 5 bases, the J end by 3 bases, with 17 bases between. The germline CDR1 and CDR2 sequences are SGHVS and FQNEAQ. CDR3 nucleotides: TGTGCCAGCAGCAATACAGGGCCTCCCCTCTACGAGCAGTACTTC. Translation gives CASSNTGPPLYEQYF.

This clone was counted a single time. The rearrangement uses TRBV27 and TRBJ1-5; D gene unclear. The CDR3 is made up of 14 amino acids. From germline, CDR1 is MNHEY and CDR2 SMNVEV (reference sequence). V was pared by 6 bases and J by 3 bases, with 12 bases between. CDR3 DNA sequence: TGTGCCAGCAGGCCCCGGGATTTCAATCAGCCCCAGCATTTT. This translates into CASRPRDFNQPQHF.

This chain uses TRBV27 with TRBJ2-7; maybe TRBD2 (7 bases). Germline V gene data show CDR1 as MNHEY and CDR2 as SMNVEV (reference sequence). The CDR3 is made up of 14 amino acids. Trimming took 3 bases from V and 6 from J, leaving 15 bases between them. Here the CDR3 DNA reads TGTGCCAGCAGTTTTGGGGGGGGCCTTGGCGAGCAGTACTTC. Its protein is CASSFGGGLGEQYF.